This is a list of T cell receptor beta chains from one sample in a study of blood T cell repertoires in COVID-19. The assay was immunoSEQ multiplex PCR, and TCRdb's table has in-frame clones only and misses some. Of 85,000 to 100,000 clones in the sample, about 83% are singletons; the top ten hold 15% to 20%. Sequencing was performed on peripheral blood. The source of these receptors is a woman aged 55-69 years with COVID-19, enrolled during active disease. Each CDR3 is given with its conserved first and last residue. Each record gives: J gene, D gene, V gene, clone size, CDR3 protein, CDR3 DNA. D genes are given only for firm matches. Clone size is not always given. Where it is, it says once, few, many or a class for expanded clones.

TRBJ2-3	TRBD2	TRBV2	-	CASMVSGGAADTQYF	TGTGCCAGCATGGTTAGCGGGGGGGCCGCAGATACGCAGTATTTT
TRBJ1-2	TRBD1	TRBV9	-	CASSDAGQVYGYTF	TGTGCCAGCAGCGACGCGGGACAGGTTTATGGCTACACCTTC
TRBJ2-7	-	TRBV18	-	CASSRNAWYEQYF	TGTGCCAGCTCGCGTAATGCCTGGTACGAGCAGTACTTC
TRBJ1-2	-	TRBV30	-	CAWSRQGWGYTF	TGTGCCTGGAGTCGCCAGGGTTGGGGCTACACCTTC
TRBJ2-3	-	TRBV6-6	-	CASSYSLMSSADTQYF	TGTGCCAGCAGTTACTCGCTCATGTCGTCGGCAGATACGCAGTATTTT
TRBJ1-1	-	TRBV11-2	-	CASSLEFGRRWTEAFF	TGTGCCAGCAGCTTAGAATTCGGAAGGAGGTGGACTGAAGCTTTCTTT
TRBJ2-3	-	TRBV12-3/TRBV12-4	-	CASSFVLDTQYF	TGTGCCAGCAGTTTTGTACTAGATACGCAGTATTTT
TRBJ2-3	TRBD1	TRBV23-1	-	CASSQSFQGAWTDTQYF	TGCGCCAGCAGTCAATCGTTCCAGGGGGCATGGACAGATACGCAGTATTTT
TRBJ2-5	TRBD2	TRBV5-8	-	CASSMGLASGYQETQYF	TGTGCCAGCAGTATGGGTTTGGCTAGCGGGTACCAAGAGACCCAGTACTTC
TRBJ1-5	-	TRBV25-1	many	CASSLVGNQPQHF	TGTGCCAGCAGTCTCGTTGGCAATCAGCCCCAGCATTTT
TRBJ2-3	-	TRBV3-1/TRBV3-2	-	CASSQASTDTQYF	TGTGCCAGCAGCCAGGCTAGCACAGATACGCAGTATTTT
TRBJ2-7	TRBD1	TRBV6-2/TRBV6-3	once	CASSRTGGGEQYF	TGTGCCAGCAGTCGGACAGGGGGCGGCGAGCAGTACTTC
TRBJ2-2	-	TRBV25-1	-	CASRLANTGELFF	TGTGCCAGCAGACTAGCGAACACCGGGGAGCTGTTTTTT
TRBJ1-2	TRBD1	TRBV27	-	CASSLSLTGGWDGYTF	TGTGCCAGCAGTTTATCGTTAACAGGGGGCTGGGATGGCTACACCTTC